The sequence of this T cell receptor (beta chain) was determined in a study of OX40 agonist ivuxolimab in advanced cancers. Sampled blood was obtained at baseline, cycle 4 day 1, and cycle 7 day 1. Turning to this clone: Its target is unknown.

Looked up from germline, CDR1 is MNHNS and CDR2 is SASEGT. CDR3 length: 11 amino acids. The V end lost 7 bases, the J end lost 1 base, and 2 bases lay between the germline ends. Study results and limitations: The CD4+ and CD8+ T cells in the blood had expanded clonally by week 6 at 0.1 to 3.0 mg/kg. Normalized T-cell clonal expansion was also low in some nonresponders. Among T cells, CD8+ cells averaged more expanded clones than CD4+ cells.

Clones were sequenced by immunoSEQ multiplex PCR, and TCRdb holds only the in-frame ones, with some missing. This sample has tens of thousands of clones, with 75% to 85% found just once. Here the sequenced sample was CD4+ or CD8+ T cells sorted from blood, taken in a trial of the OX40 agonist ivuxolimab. This TCR was sampled from an adult with an advanced solid tumor such as melanoma, head and neck, liver or kidney cancer. The chain has TRBV6-1 and TRBJ1-3; D call uncertain. Here the CDR3 DNA reads TGTGCCAGCACTTCTGGAAACACCATATATTTT. It yields the protein CASTSGNTIYF.